These 16 T cell receptor beta chains originate from one sample sequenced in a study of blood T cell repertoires in COVID-19. Measured with immunoSEQ multiplex PCR; TCRdb has only the in-frame clones, and not every one. This table holds tens of thousands of clones, about 81% found once. Sequenced material: peripheral blood. The receptors were gathered from a human donor in a cohort sampled during active COVID-19.

This clone was seen more than once but under ten times. The rearrangement links TRBV19 to TRBJ1-6; 8 bases map to TRBD1. V was pared by 7 bases and J by 10 bases, with 9 bases of the junction left unmatched. This CDR3 contains 14 residues. Looked up from germline, CDR1 is LNHDA and CDR2 is SQIVND (reference sequence). In DNA, the CDR3 is TGTGCCAGTACCAATGCAGGGGGCAGGTCACCCCTCCACTTT. This gives the protein CASTNAGGRSPLHF.

This clone was detected once. The V and J genes are TRBV24-1 and TRBJ2-2; maybe TRBD1 (6 bases). Deletions cut 8 bases from V and 1 base from J, with 13 bases between. The CDR3 loop spans 15 amino acids. Per the germline V gene, CDR1 is KGHDR and CDR2 is SFDVKD. Here the CDR3 reads CATKGTRGNTGELFF. CDR3 nucleotides: TGTGCCACCAAAGGGACAAGGGGGAACACCGGGGAGCTGTTTTTT.

The chain has TRBV7-9 and TRBJ1-2, with D maybe TRBD1 (5 bases). The V gene lost 1 base and the J gene lost 8 bases, with 14 bases spanning the gap. This CDR3 spans 14 amino acids. Germline-derived CDR1 and CDR2 are SEHNR and FQNEAQ (reference sequence). This chain's CDR3 is CASSLDRGRKGYTF. The DNA of the CDR3 is TGTGCCAGCAGCTTAGATCGGGGGAGGAAGGGCTACACCTTC.

CDR3 in DNA: TGTGCCAGCAGCTTACACAGGGACCTCTATGGTCTGAACACTGAAGCTTTCTTT. Translating it yields CASSLHRDLYGLNTEAFF. The chain uses TRBV7-9 and TRBJ1-1; D possibly corresponds to TRBD1 (6 bases). The CDR3 is made up of 18 amino acids. Trimming removed 2 bases at V and 0 bases at J, with 19 bases between. Germline CDR1 is SEHNR and CDR2 is FQNEAQ (reference sequence).

In its sample, this clone was seen a few times. The V call is TRBV5-4, the J call TRBJ2-2; TRBD1 aligns across 9 bases. The germline CDR1 and CDR2 sequences are SGHNT and YYREEE (reference sequence). Germline trimming cut 4 bases from V and 3 bases from J; bases unmatched to any gene: 1. This CDR3 has 14 amino acids. CDR3 amino acids: CASSTGGDTGELFF. CDR3 sequence (DNA): TGTGCCAGCAGCACAGGGGGCGACACCGGGGAGCTGTTTTTT.

Many counts were recorded for this clone. This sequence joins TRBV5-4 and TRBJ2-7; 7 bases are a match to TRBD2. The CDR3 covers 15 residues. The J segment lost 5 bases and the V segment lost 4 bases, leaving 12 bases of the junction unmatched. CDR1 and CDR2 from the germline V gene are SGHNT and YYREEE (reference sequence). The CDR3 is CASSRGGVLMDEQYV. The CDR3 coding sequence is TGTGCCAGCAGCCGTGGGGGGGTCTTGATGGACGAGCAGTACGTC.

The gene calls are TRBV24-1 and TRBJ2-1, with 9 bases lining up with TRBD1. Germline-derived CDR1 and CDR2 are KGHDR and SFDVKD. This CDR3 spans 14 amino acids. V trimming: 7 bases; J trimming: 4 bases; junction bases outside the gene matches: 4. CDR3: CATRGTGPYNEQFF. In DNA form, the CDR3 reads TGTGCCACCAGGGGGACAGGGCCATACAATGAGCAGTTCTTC.

The V gene is TRBV27, the J gene TRBJ2-7; 10 bases fit TRBD1. The CDR3 contains 14 residues. Looked up from germline, CDR1 is MNHEY and CDR2 is SMNVEV (reference sequence). Unmatched junction bases numbered 7, after V lost 5 bases and J lost 6 bases. CDR3 amino acids: CASSPRQGAGEQYV. In nucleotides, the CDR3 is TGTGCCAGCAGTCCAAGACAGGGGGCTGGCGAGCAGTACGTC.

This chain links TRBV19 with TRBJ2-1; TRBD2 matches at 9 bases. The CDR3 loop spans 16 amino acids. V was pared by 0 bases and J by 4 bases, with 4 bases of the junction left unmatched. Germline assignment: CDR1 LNHDA and CDR2 SQIVND (reference sequence). The CDR3 here is CASSIERGGLYNEQFF. CDR3 nucleotides: TGTGCCAGTAGTATAGAGCGGGGGGGGCTTTACAATGAGCAGTTCTTC.

Only a few counts were recorded for this clone. The gene calls are TRBV7-2 and TRBJ1-4, with 7 bases aligning to TRBD1. CDR1 and CDR2 from the germline V gene are SGHTA and FQGNSA. Trimming removed 2 bases from V and 6 bases from J; junction bases left unmatched: 6. The length of the CDR3 is 15 residues. CDR3 coding DNA: TGTGCCAGCAGCTTAAGGGGGGACAGTCATGAAAAACTGTTTTTT. Its protein product is CASSLRGDSHEKLFF.

The rearrangement links TRBV7-9 to TRBJ2-2; D may be TRBD1 (6 bases). Trimming took off 3 bases at V and 3 bases at J, with 8 bases between the two ends. This CDR3 comprises 14 residues. The germline V gene encodes CDR1 SEHNR and CDR2 FQNEAQ (reference sequence). The CDR3 spells CASSFAGDTGELFF. The CDR3 nucleotides read TGTGCCAGCAGCTTCGCAGGGGACACCGGGGAGCTGTTTTTT.

CDR3 sequence reads: CASSIISGGPTDTQYF. CDR3 in DNA: TGTGCCAGCAGTATCATTAGCGGGGGGCCGACAGATACGCAGTATTTT. The chain uses TRBV6-4 and TRBJ2-3; TRBD2 matches 10 bases. The CDR3 has 16 residues. V dropped 5 bases and J dropped 3; count of bases not matched to a gene: 8. Germline V lookup: CDR1 MRHNA, CDR2 SNTAGT.

The V call is TRBV18, the J call TRBJ1-3; D unresolved. V was cut by 5 bases and J by 2 bases, with 10 bases left in between. Germline V gives CDR1 KGHSH, CDR2 LQKENI. The CDR3 consists of 14 residues. The CDR3 DNA follows: TGTGCCAGCTCATCCAAGGAGGCTGGAAACACCATATATTTT. This translates into CASSSKEAGNTIYF.

This chain links TRBV18 with TRBJ1-6; 9 bases fit TRBD1. This CDR3 is 15 amino acids long. The V gene end was trimmed by 4 bases and the J gene end by 6 bases; junction bases not matched to a gene: 4. Per germline, CDR1 KGHSH and CDR2 LQKENI. DNA of the CDR3: TGTGCCAGCTCACGGGGGACAGGGACTAATTCACCCCTCCACTTT. This encodes CASSRGTGTNSPLHF.

The J gene is TRBJ2-3, the V gene TRBV3-1 (or the pseudogene TRBV3-2); 8 bases align to TRBD2. This CDR3 comprises 17 residues. Trimming cost V 1 base and J 7 bases; bases outside gene matches: 13. CDR1 is LGHDT, CDR2 YNNKEL, per germline (reference sequence). CDR3 sequence reads: CASSQGFGGAGGNTQYF. In DNA form, the CDR3 reads TGTGCCAGCAGCCAAGGGTTCGGGGGGGCCGGTGGAAATACGCAGTATTTT.

Only one count was recorded for this clone. The chain joins TRBV7-9 to TRBJ2-5; D is perhaps TRBD2 (6 bases). Trimming took off 8 bases at V and 5 bases at J, with 9 bases between the two ends. CDR1 and CDR2 from the germline V gene are SEHNR and FQNEAQ (reference sequence). The CDR3 has 11 amino acids. DNA of the CDR3: TGTGCCAGCGATCGGGGGGAGACCCAGTACTTC. The encoded protein is CASDRGETQYF. The complete variable domain, with remaining parts taken from reference TRBV7-9 and TRBJ2-5, reads DTGVSQNPRHKITKRGQNVTFRCDPISEHNRLYWYRQTLGQGPEFLTYFQNEAQLEKSRLLSDRFSAERPKGSFSTLEIQRTEQGDSAMYLCASDRGETQYFGPGTRLLVL.